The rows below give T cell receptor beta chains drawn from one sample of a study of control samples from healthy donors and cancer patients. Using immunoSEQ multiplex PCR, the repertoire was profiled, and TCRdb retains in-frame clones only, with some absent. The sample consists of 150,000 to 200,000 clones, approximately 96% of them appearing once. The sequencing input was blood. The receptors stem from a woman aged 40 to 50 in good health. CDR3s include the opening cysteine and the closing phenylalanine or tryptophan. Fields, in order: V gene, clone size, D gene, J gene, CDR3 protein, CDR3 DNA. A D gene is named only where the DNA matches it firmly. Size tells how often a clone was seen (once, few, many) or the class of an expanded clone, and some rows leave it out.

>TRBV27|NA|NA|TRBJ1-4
CASGLQGNLMKKLFF
TGTGCCAGCGGACTCCAGGGAAACCTAATGAAAAAACTGTTTTTT
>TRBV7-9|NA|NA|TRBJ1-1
CASSSGLSGEAFF
TGTGCCAGCAGCTCGGGCCTCAGCGGTGAAGCTTTCTTT
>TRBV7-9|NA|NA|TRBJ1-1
CASSLAKMNTEAFF
TGTGCCAGCAGCTTAGCCAAGATGAACACTGAAGCTTTCTTT
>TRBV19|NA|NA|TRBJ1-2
CASTGNYGYTF
TGTGCCAGTACGGGGAACTATGGCTACACCTTC
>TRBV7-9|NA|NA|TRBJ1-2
CASSLDRTGSTF
TGTGCCAGCAGCTTAGACAGGACCGGCTCCACCTTC
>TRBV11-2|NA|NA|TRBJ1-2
CASRGAGNYGYTF
TGTGCCAGCAGGGGAGCAGGCAACTATGGCTACACCTTC
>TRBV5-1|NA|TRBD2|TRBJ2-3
CASSPAGGADTQYF
TGCGCCAGCAGCCCCGCGGGGGGGGCAGATACGCAGTATTTT
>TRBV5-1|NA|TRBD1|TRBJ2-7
CASSLRTGDPYEQYF
TGCGCCAGCAGCTTGAGGACAGGGGACCCCTACGAGCAGTACTTC
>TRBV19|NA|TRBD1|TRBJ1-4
CASSPEHRQGIYEKLFF
TGTGCCAGTAGTCCCGAGCACCGACAGGGCATCTATGAAAAACTGTTTTTT
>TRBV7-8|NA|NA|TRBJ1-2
CASSLGRTTNYGYTF
TGTGCCAGCAGCTTAGGTCGGACAACCAACTATGGCTACACCTTC
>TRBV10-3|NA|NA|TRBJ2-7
CAISEKSYEQYF
TGTGCCATCAGTGAGAAGTCCTACGAGCAGTACTTC
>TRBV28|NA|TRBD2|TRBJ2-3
CASRPTSGGEDTQYF
TGTGCCAGCAGGCCTACTAGCGGGGGGGAGGATACGCAGTATTTT
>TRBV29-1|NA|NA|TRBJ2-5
CSVERGLETQYF
TGCAGCGTTGAAAGGGGTTTAGAGACCCAGTACTTC
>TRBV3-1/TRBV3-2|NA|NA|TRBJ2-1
CASSRITGASSYNEQFF
TGTGCCAGCAGCCGTATAACGGGGGCAAGCTCCTACAATGAGCAGTTCTTC
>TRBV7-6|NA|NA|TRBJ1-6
CASSLVGTYNSPLHF
TGTGCCAGCAGCTTAGTAGGGACATATAATTCACCCCTCCACTTT
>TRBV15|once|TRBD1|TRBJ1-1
CATSREKGQGVNTEAFF
TGTGCCACCAGCAGAGAAAAGGGACAGGGGGTGAACACTGAAGCTTTCTTT
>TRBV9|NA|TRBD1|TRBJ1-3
CASSGQGYSGNTIYF
TGTGCCAGCAGCGGACAGGGCTACTCTGGAAACACCATATATTTT
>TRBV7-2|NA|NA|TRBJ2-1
CASREARGSHNEQFF
TGTGCCAGCAGGGAGGCGAGGGGGTCCCACAATGAGCAGTTCTTC
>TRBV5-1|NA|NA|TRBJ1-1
CASRDGANTEAFF
TGCGCCAGCAGGGACGGAGCCAACACTGAAGCTTTCTTT
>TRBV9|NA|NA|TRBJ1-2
CASSLPHYGYTF
TGTGCCAGCAGCCTCCCCCACTATGGCTACACCTTC
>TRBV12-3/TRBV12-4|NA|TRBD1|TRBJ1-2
CASSSDRDYGYTF
TGTGCCAGCAGTTCCGACAGGGACTATGGCTACACCTTC
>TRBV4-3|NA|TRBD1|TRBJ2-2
CASSLGQGTGELFF
TGCGCCAGCAGCCTGGGACAGGGCACCGGGGAGCTGTTTTTT
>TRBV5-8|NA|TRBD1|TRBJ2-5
CASSLGTGGFSQETQYF
TGTGCCAGCAGCCTTGGGACAGGGGGTTTCTCCCAAGAGACCCAGTACTTC
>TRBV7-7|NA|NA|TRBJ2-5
CASSLGRALWTPSEETQYF
TGTGCTAGCAGCTTAGGTCGGGCGCTCTGGACACCCTCAGAAGAGACCCAGTACTTC
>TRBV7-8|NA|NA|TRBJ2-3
CATRQTSTDTQYF
TGTGCCACCAGACAGACTAGCACAGATACGCAGTATTTT
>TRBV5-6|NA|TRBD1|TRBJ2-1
CASSFGIGQGYNEQFF
TGTGCCAGCAGCTTCGGAATAGGACAGGGATACAATGAGCAGTTCTTC
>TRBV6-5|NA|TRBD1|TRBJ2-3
CASRLQGFKTDTQYF
TGTGCCAGCAGGTTACAGGGGTTCAAAACAGATACGCAGTATTTT
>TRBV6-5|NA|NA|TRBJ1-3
CASRRGEGNTIYF
TGTGCCAGCAGGAGGGGCGAAGGAAACACCATATATTTT
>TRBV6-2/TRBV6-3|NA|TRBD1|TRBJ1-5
CASSYPIVGQAPGQPQHF
TGTGCCAGCAGTTACCCGATAGTCGGACAGGCCCCGGGGCAGCCCCAGCATTTT
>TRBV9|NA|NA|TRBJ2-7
CASSVGASDATYEQYF
TGTGCCAGCAGCGTAGGGGCATCGGATGCTACCTACGAGCAGTACTTC
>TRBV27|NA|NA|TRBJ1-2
CASSLSTGLGGYTF
TGTGCCAGCAGTTTATCGACCGGCCTCGGGGGCTACACCTTC
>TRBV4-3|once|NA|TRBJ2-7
CASSQDWGFNEQYF
TGCGCCAGCAGCCAAGATTGGGGGTTCAACGAGCAGTACTTC